The 17 T cell receptor beta chains below were found in one sample sequenced in a study of monozygotic twins with cystic fibrosis. TCRdb's copy holds only in-frame clones and misses some; the assay was immunoSEQ multiplex PCR. Among 30,000 to 40,000 clones listed, 80% to 95% were seen once. The specimen was blood. The receptors shown here come from a boy between 2 and 10 years old with cystic fibrosis.

This chain uses TRBV6-6 with TRBJ1-2; D gene ambiguous. Trimming left V 3 bases short and J 8 bases short, with 16 bases between. Germline V gives CDR1 MNHNY, CDR2 SVGAGI (reference sequence). The CDR3 runs to 14 residues. CDR3 residues: CASSYDPGISGYTF. The CDR3 DNA follows: TGTGCCAGCAGTTATGACCCGGGGATATCAGGCTACACCTTC.

The chain uses TRBV11-2 and TRBJ1-4; tentative D call: TRBD1 (6 bases). In germline, CDR1 is SGHAT, CDR2 FQNNGV. Trimming removed 1 base at V and 7 bases at J, with 16 bases between. The CDR3 spans 16 residues. CDR3 DNA sequence: TGTGCCAGCAGCTTAGGAGGACAGACGGCGGGTGAAAAACTGTTTTTT. Protein: CASSLGGQTAGEKLFF.

The sample holds a few counts of this clone. The rearrangement joins TRBV19 to TRBJ2-2; possible D gene TRBD1, 6 bases. CDR3 length equals 15 residues. Germline V gene data show CDR1 as LNHDA and CDR2 as SQIVND (reference sequence). V lost 7 bases, J lost 6 bases, and 18 bases lay in between. The CDR3 region has the DNA TGTGCCAGTACCCCCGTATGGGGGCTGGCCGGGGAGCTGTTTTTT. Translation: CASTPVWGLAGELFF.

V usage is TRBV11-3 and J usage is TRBJ2-3, with 8 bases lining up with TRBD1. CDR3 length: 15 amino acids. V lost 5 bases to trimming and J lost 0 bases; unmatched junction nucleotides: 4. Germline CDR1 and CDR2: SGHNT and YENEEA. The CDR3 DNA follows: TGTGCCAGCAGCCCGGACAGGGTTAGCACAGATACGCAGTATTTT. This gives the protein CASSPDRVSTDTQYF.

V and J are TRBV7-9 and TRBJ1-2; TRBD1 matches 8 bases. CDR1 and CDR2 (germline): SEHNR, FQNEAQ (reference sequence). With 5 bases clipped from V and 6 bases from J, the junction kept 8 bases outside the gene matches. The CDR3 sequence is 14 residues long. In nucleotides, the CDR3 is TGTGCCAGCAGCCCTCAGGACAGGGAGGATGGCTACACCTTC. Translation gives CASSPQDREDGYTF.

This chain uses TRBV9 with TRBJ1-3; D remains unclear. The CDR3 sequence is 14 residues long. The V end was cut by 0 bases, the J end by 0 bases, with 4 bases between. Germline loops: CDR1 SGDLS, CDR2 YYNGEE. CDR3 protein: CASSVGNSGNTIYF. The CDR3 DNA reads TGTGCCAGCAGCGTAGGGAACTCTGGAAACACCATATATTTT.

The rearrangement joins TRBV7-2 to TRBJ2-7; no reliable D call. Trimming took off 3 bases at V and 5 bases at J, with 14 bases between the two ends. The CDR3 is made up of 14 amino acids. Germline lookup yields CDR1 SGHTA and CDR2 FQGNSA. CDR3 residues: CASSFLAVEDEQYF. In DNA, the CDR3 is TGTGCCAGCAGCTTTTTGGCGGTTGAGGACGAGCAGTACTTC.

V and J are TRBV4-3 and TRBJ2-7; 9 bases map to TRBD2. The CDR3 length is 14 residues. From germline, CDR1 is LGHNA and CDR2 YSLEER. Trimming at V came to 1 base and at J to 3 bases, leaving 1 base not matched to a gene. The CDR3: CASSQVSGGYEQYF. CDR3 nucleotide sequence: TGCGCCAGCAGCCAAGTTAGCGGGGGCTACGAGCAGTACTTC.

The chain employs TRBV5-1 and TRBJ2-3; no definite D call. There are 13 residues in the CDR3. The V end lost 4 bases, the J end lost 4 bases, and 10 bases lay between the germline ends. The germline CDR1 and CDR2 sequences are SGHRS and YFSETQ. CDR3 nucleotide sequence: TGCGCCAGCAGCGACCCGGGCTCAGATACGCAGTATTTT. Protein product: CASSDPGSDTQYF.

This sequence joins TRBV2 and TRBJ2-1, with D maybe TRBD1 (5 bases). V lost 3 bases, J lost 5 bases, and 14 bases lay in between. This CDR3 spans 15 amino acids. Germline V lookup: CDR1 SNHLY, CDR2 FYNNEI. The CDR3 is CASSDKWGRNNEQFF. CDR3 nucleotides: TGTGCCAGCAGTGACAAGTGGGGCCGAAACAATGAGCAGTTCTTC. Combining the CDR3 with reference TRBV2 and TRBJ2-1 gives the whole variable domain EPEVTQTPSHQVTQMGQEVILRCVPISNHLYFYWYRQILGQKVEFLVSFYNNEISEKSEIFDDQFSVERPDGSNFTLKIRSTKLEDSAMYFCASSDKWGRNNEQFFGPGTRLTVL.

This chain connects TRBV25-1 to TRBJ1-4, with D perhaps matching TRBD1 (5 bases). The V end lost 4 bases, the J end lost 5 bases, and 11 bases lay between the germline ends. Germline V gives CDR1 MGHDK, CDR2 SYGVNS. The CDR3 has 14 residues. CDR3 DNA sequence: TGTGCCAGCAGTGGTCGGGACTCAAATGAAAAACTGTTTTTT. It encodes CASSGRDSNEKLFF.

This clone was seen more than once but under ten times. V gene TRBV7-9 combines with J gene TRBJ1-2; D might be TRBD1 (6 bases). Trimming pared 3 bases from V and 6 bases from J, leaving 23 bases between. Germline CDR1 and CDR2: SEHNR and FQNEAQ (reference sequence). The CDR3 sequence is 17 residues long. CDR3 sequence: CASSFPGQGGGGNGYTF. The CDR3 DNA reads as TGTGCCAGCAGCTTTCCCGGCCAGGGTGGAGGGGGGAATGGCTACACCTTC.

The gene calls are TRBV14 and TRBJ2-5; 7 nucleotides align to TRBD2. V lost 1 base, J lost 6 bases, and 11 bases stayed unmatched. The CDR3 sequence is 16 residues long. Germline V CDR1 and CDR2: SGHDN, FVKESK. In DNA form, the CDR3 reads TGTGCCAGCAGCCAAGTTGGTAGTCTAGCGGTTAAGACCCAGTACTTC. Protein sequence: CASSQVGSLAVKTQYF.

This chain uses TRBV5-1 with TRBJ2-1, with a tentative D call TRBD1 (5 bases). The CDR3 runs to 13 residues. The germline V gene encodes CDR1 SGHRS and CDR2 YFSETQ. The germline V and J ends were trimmed by 2 bases and 6 bases, with 9 bases remaining between them. CDR3 region: CASSFQGSNEQFF. CDR3 bases: TGCGCCAGCAGCTTCCAGGGATCCAATGAGCAGTTCTTC. Full variable domain (outside the CDR3, taken from reference TRBV5-1 and TRBJ2-1): KAGVTQTPRYLIKTRGQQVTLSCSPISGHRSVSWYQQTPGQGLQFLFEYFSETQRNKGNFPGRFSGRQFSNSRSEMNVSTLELGDSALYLCASSFQGSNEQFFGPGTRLTVL.

This clone has a single count. The V gene is TRBV6-5, the J gene TRBJ1-4; tentatively, D is TRBD1 (5 bases). The CDR3 consists of 15 residues. The germline V gene encodes CDR1 MNHEY and CDR2 SVGAGI. V lost 2 bases and J lost 6, with 13 bases in between. The CDR3 sequence is CASSYAAGMDEKLFF. Written as DNA, the CDR3 is TGTGCCAGCAGTTACGCGGCAGGGATGGATGAAAAACTGTTTTTT.

The rearrangement joins TRBV5-4 to TRBJ2-5; 10 nucleotides match TRBD2. Germline V gives CDR1 SGHNT, CDR2 YYREEE (reference sequence). CDR3 length: 14 residues. V was clipped by 1 base and J by 11 bases; unmatched bases: 8. The CDR3: CASSLSTSGEVQYF. The CDR3 coding sequence is TGTGCCAGCAGCTTGAGCACTAGCGGGGAAGTACAGTACTTC. The variable domain in full, with the rest retrieved from reference TRBV5-4 and TRBJ2-5, is ETGVTQSPTHLIKTRGQQVTLRCSSQSGHNTVSWYQQALGQGPQFIFQYYREEENGRGNFPPRFSGLQFPNYSSELNVNALELDDSALYLCASSLSTSGEVQYFGPGTRLLVL.

The chain is built from TRBV7-2 and TRBJ1-4; D gene unclear. This CDR3 has 13 residues. V lost 6 bases to trimming and J lost 5 bases, with 10 bases between them. The germline V gene encodes CDR1 SGHTA and CDR2 FQGNSA. DNA for the CDR3: TGTGCCAGCAGGGATTTCGGGAATGAAAAACTGTTTTTT. Protein sequence: CASRDFGNEKLFF.